Listed below are T cell receptor beta chains from one sample, sequenced in a study of T-cell memory formation after mild COVID-19. MiXCR, run by TCRdb on the 5' RACE reads, gives a single entry per CDR3 protein. The sample lists around 340,000 distinct CDR3 sequences, roughly 15% seen once, with approximately 22% in the top ten. The specimen was PBMCs or a T cell subset sorted from them (not recorded which). These receptor sequences come from a man aged 18 to 35 who had mild COVID-19 (a few samples of this study predate the infection). Cell type and time point are not known. CDR3s include the opening cysteine and the closing phenylalanine or tryptophan.

j_call: TRBJ2-3; v_call: TRBV13; cdr3_length: 15; cdr3_aa: CASSSTSGVSDTQYF
j_call: TRBJ2-7; v_call: TRBV18; cdr3_length: 16; cdr3_aa: CASSPRTSGVTYEQYF
j_call: TRBJ2-3; v_call: TRBV20-1; cdr3_length: 14; cdr3_aa: CSASRTGLTDTQYF
j_call: TRBJ2-3; v_call: TRBV7-2; cdr3_length: 16; cdr3_aa: CASSLDGGGAADTQYF
j_call: TRBJ2-2; v_call: TRBV6-1; cdr3_length: 14; cdr3_aa: CASSTWPYTGELFF
j_call: TRBJ1-2; v_call: TRBV18; cdr3_length: 15; cdr3_aa: CASSPPGQGARGYTF
j_call: TRBJ2-3; v_call: TRBV9; cdr3_length: 13; cdr3_aa: CASSGGAADTQYF
j_call: TRBJ1-4; v_call: TRBV4-1; cdr3_length: 16; cdr3_aa: CASSQIQGAANEKLFF
j_call: TRBJ1-6; v_call: TRBV4-3; cdr3_length: 14; cdr3_aa: CASSQDGGGSPLHF
j_call: TRBJ2-7; v_call: TRBV7-9; cdr3_length: 15; cdr3_aa: CASSLEFYRANEQYF
j_call: TRBJ2-7; v_call: TRBV12-3/TRBV12-4; cdr3_length: 13; cdr3_aa: CASSRGFPNEQYF
j_call: TRBJ2-1; v_call: TRBV4-1; cdr3_length: 13; cdr3_aa: CASSPSRGLEQFF
j_call: TRBJ2-3; v_call: TRBV20-1; cdr3_length: 14; cdr3_aa: CSAITSGSTDTQYF
j_call: TRBJ2-3; v_call: TRBV20-1; cdr3_length: 16; cdr3_aa: CSASGRGGPPRNTQYF
j_call: TRBJ2-2; v_call: TRBV6-2/TRBV6-3; cdr3_length: 14; cdr3_aa: CASSLRRLAGGLFF
j_call: TRBJ2-2; v_call: TRBV3-1; cdr3_length: 14; cdr3_aa: CASSQFIAAGELFF
j_call: TRBJ1-5; v_call: TRBV19; cdr3_length: 15; cdr3_aa: CASSRTGGGNQPQHF
j_call: TRBJ1-1; v_call: TRBV5-1; cdr3_length: 13; cdr3_aa: CASSEDPDARAFF
j_call: TRBJ2-5; v_call: TRBV12-3/TRBV12-4; cdr3_length: 15; cdr3_aa: CASSRDRGFGETQYF
j_call: TRBJ1-1; v_call: TRBV5-1; cdr3_length: 15; cdr3_aa: CASSLSGLGNTEAFF
j_call: TRBJ2-3; v_call: TRBV7-2; cdr3_length: 14; cdr3_aa: CASSPGLAIDTQYF
j_call: TRBJ2-5; v_call: TRBV10-1; cdr3_length: 14; cdr3_aa: CASSDWGPEETQYF
j_call: TRBJ2-1; v_call: TRBV5-1; cdr3_length: 14; cdr3_aa: CASSSLLAGNEQFF
j_call: TRBJ2-7; v_call: TRBV5-6; cdr3_length: 13; cdr3_aa: CASSWDRGSEQYF
j_call: TRBJ2-5; v_call: TRBV9; cdr3_length: 14; cdr3_aa: CASSVALGGETQYF
j_call: TRBJ2-5; v_call: TRBV4-3; cdr3_length: 13; cdr3_aa: CASSQVREETQYF
j_call: TRBJ2-3; v_call: TRBV4-1; cdr3_length: 16; cdr3_aa: CASSQGYSGDTDTQYF
j_call: TRBJ1-5; v_call: TRBV11-2; cdr3_length: 16; cdr3_aa: CASSLARWWSNQPQHF
j_call: TRBJ2-6; v_call: TRBV15; cdr3_length: 24; cdr3_aa: CATSSLRGQGPLPGSSSGANVLTF
j_call: TRBJ1-2; v_call: TRBV6-5; cdr3_length: 15; cdr3_aa: CASSFPGQGIYGYTF
j_call: TRBJ2-7; v_call: TRBV19; cdr3_length: 13; cdr3_aa: CASSIRPGYEQYF
j_call: TRBJ2-2; v_call: TRBV5-6; cdr3_length: 15; cdr3_aa: CASSPSDRGIGELFF
j_call: TRBJ1-2; v_call: TRBV7-9; cdr3_length: 11; cdr3_aa: CASRPPEVHTF
j_call: TRBJ2-1; v_call: TRBV18; cdr3_length: 14; cdr3_aa: CASSVDTGGNEQFF
j_call: TRBJ1-4; v_call: TRBV9; cdr3_length: 15; cdr3_aa: CASSETTGWREKLFF
j_call: TRBJ2-7; v_call: TRBV5-1; cdr3_length: 13; cdr3_aa: CASSWAYPYEQYF
j_call: TRBJ2-1; v_call: TRBV2; cdr3_length: 15; cdr3_aa: CASKIGLAGGHEQFF
j_call: TRBJ2-2; v_call: TRBV6-6; cdr3_length: 16; cdr3_aa: CASSRDRGLGIGELFF
j_call: TRBJ1-2; v_call: TRBV5-1; cdr3_length: 14; cdr3_aa: CASSLGEGPYGYTF
j_call: TRBJ2-3; v_call: TRBV7-2; cdr3_length: 16; cdr3_aa: CASSWYVTGLTDTQYF
j_call: TRBJ1-1; v_call: TRBV6-2/TRBV6-3; cdr3_length: 17; cdr3_aa: CASSYSRGGDRPLEAFF
j_call: TRBJ2-5; v_call: TRBV7-3; cdr3_length: 13; cdr3_aa: CASSPGWGETQYF
j_call: TRBJ2-7; v_call: TRBV18; cdr3_length: 18; cdr3_aa: CASSPLVGGRAREDEQYF
j_call: TRBJ1-5; v_call: TRBV25-1; cdr3_length: 16; cdr3_aa: CASSGTGGSHNQPQHF
j_call: TRBJ2-3; v_call: TRBV20-1; cdr3_length: 16; cdr3_aa: CSARDGTSGDTDTQYF
j_call: TRBJ2-5; v_call: TRBV7-2; cdr3_length: 15; cdr3_aa: CASSPQAGLGETQYF
j_call: TRBJ2-2; v_call: TRBV6-2/TRBV6-3; cdr3_length: 14; cdr3_aa: CASSRSRGTGELFF
j_call: TRBJ2-1; v_call: TRBV6-1; cdr3_length: 12; cdr3_aa: CASSDWANEQFF
j_call: TRBJ1-5; v_call: TRBV27; cdr3_length: 15; cdr3_aa: CASSPGDYSNQPQHF
j_call: TRBJ2-3; v_call: TRBV9; cdr3_length: 20; cdr3_aa: CASSPRTSGGADVITDTQYF
j_call: TRBJ1-5; v_call: TRBV20-1; cdr3_length: 18; cdr3_aa: CSARKLLRGRKVNQPQHF
j_call: TRBJ1-5; v_call: TRBV6-5; cdr3_length: 14; cdr3_aa: CASSYSRGRQPQHF
j_call: TRBJ2-5; v_call: TRBV4-1; cdr3_length: 13; cdr3_aa: CASSLGTSETQYF
j_call: TRBJ1-1; v_call: TRBV12-3/TRBV12-4; cdr3_length: 15; cdr3_aa: CASSGGEGGNTEAFF
j_call: TRBJ2-1; v_call: TRBV29-1; cdr3_length: 16; cdr3_aa: CSVVSDVGTGVREQFF